The entry that follows covers one TCR beta chain sequence. Its antigen is undetermined. These data are taken from a study of cytomegalovirus exposure and HLA in healthy donors. Study-wide results and caveats: Later examination showed HLA-associated TCR beta chains had greater clonal expansion than equally common others. Reports indicate that TCR beta sequences accurately predicted the HLA-A and HLA-B alleles of most subjects.

In germline, CDR1 is MNHEY, CDR2 SVGAGI. This CDR3 has 14 amino acids. Trimming took off 5 bases at V and 0 bases at J, with 11 bases between the two ends. The PCR employed 60 Vbeta primers together with 13 Jbeta primers. Measured with immunoSEQ multiplex PCR; TCRdb has only the in-frame clones, and not every one. The table shows some 120,000 clones, with 55% to 75% occurring only once. The rearrangement uses TRBV6-5 and TRBJ2-7; D may be TRBD1 (6 bases). The TCR sequence derives from a man aged 25-45 years in good health and CMV-seropositive. The specimen was PBMCs. DNA for the CDR3: TGTGCCAGCAGTCCCGACAGGACCTCCTACGAGCAGTACTTC. This gives the protein CASSPDRTSYEQYF.